What follows are 16 T cell receptor beta chains derived from one specimen sequenced in a study of cytomegalovirus exposure and HLA in healthy donors. Researchers ran the PCR with 60 Vbeta and 13 Jbeta primers. Repertoires were generated with immunoSEQ multiplex PCR, while TCRdb's copy carries only in-frame clones and drops some. The sample includes about 98,000 clones, roughly 70% seen only once; the top ten take about 2.5%. Material: PBMCs. The origin of the receptors is a man aged 50-60 years in good health and CMV-seronegative.

The chain is built from TRBV10-3 and TRBJ2-7, with D tentatively TRBD1 (5 bases). CDR1 and CDR2 (germline): ENHRY, SYGVKD. Trimming took 6 bases from V and 2 from J, leaving 11 bases between them. This CDR3 contains 13 residues. The CDR3 protein is CAIRGDRAYEQYF. The CDR3 bases are TGTGCCATCAGGGGTGACAGAGCCTACGAGCAGTACTTC.

The CDR3 loop is CSVEGTETVGQGINTDTQYF. In nucleotides, the CDR3 is TGCAGCGTTGAAGGAACAGAAACCGTGGGACAGGGGATCAACACAGATACGCAGTATTTT. The genes are TRBV29-1 and TRBJ2-3; 10 bases match TRBD1. The germline CDR1 and CDR2 sequences are SQVTM and ANQGSEA. V shed 1 base, J shed 2 bases, and the junction held 18 bases outside the gene matches. The CDR3 sequence is 20 residues long.

This chain links TRBV5-5 with TRBJ2-3; D perhaps matches TRBD1 (5 bases). Per germline, CDR1 SGHKS and CDR2 YYEKEE (reference sequence). This CDR3 has 17 residues. The germline V and J ends were trimmed by 3 bases and 0 bases, with 17 bases remaining between them. This CDR3 is CASSSRSGSASTDTQYF. Here the CDR3 DNA reads TGTGCCAGCAGCTCCCGATCAGGGTCGGCAAGCACAGATACGCAGTATTTT.

This chain connects TRBV2 to TRBJ2-3, with 9 bases lining up with TRBD1. Germline V gene lookup returns CDR1 SNHLY and CDR2 FYNNEI. With 10 bases clipped from V and 0 bases from J, the junction kept 8 bases outside the gene matches. This CDR3 region has 15 residues. CDR3 sequence reads: CATTGQGISTDTQYF. CDR3 nucleotides: TGTGCCACCACCGGACAGGGGATTAGCACAGATACGCAGTATTTT.

This clone is a singleton in its sample. The V gene is TRBV9, the J gene TRBJ1-4; D ambiguous. V lost 3 bases and J 6 bases, leaving 24 bases between the germline ends. The V gene's germline CDR1 is SGDLS and CDR2 YYNGEE. The CDR3 is 18 residues long. The CDR3 here is CASSAPQSGGLADEKLFF. In nucleotides, the CDR3 is TGTGCCAGCAGCGCGCCCCAGTCGGGAGGGCTGGCGGATGAAAAACTGTTTTTT.

Note on this clone: This sample also contains other DNA sequences that code for the same CDR3. J is TRBJ2-1 and V is TRBV19; TRBD2 agrees at 11 bases. V gave up 5 bases and J gave up 2 bases; unmatched junction bases: 5. CDR1 is LNHDA, CDR2 SQIVND, per germline (reference sequence). CDR3 length: 16 residues. As DNA, the CDR3 is TGTGCCAGTAGTTTGATAGCGGGAGGGGCCTACAATGAGCAGTTCTTC. This sequence encodes CASSLIAGGAYNEQFF.

This CDR3 reads CAGDITDTQYF. The CDR3 nucleotides read TGTGCCGGGGACATCACAGATACGCAGTATTTT. The J gene is TRBJ2-3, the V gene TRBV2; possible D gene TRBD1, 6 bases. V was shortened by 11 bases and J by 2 bases, with 8 bases between the two germline ends. The CDR3 runs to 11 residues. Germline V gene data show CDR1 as SNHLY and CDR2 as FYNNEI. Using reference TRBV2 and TRBJ2-3 for the parts outside the CDR3, the full variable domain is EPEVTQTPSHQVTQMGQEVILRCVPISNHLYFYWYRQILGQKVEFLVSFYNNEISEKSEIFDDQFSVERPDGSNFTLKIRSTKLEDSAMYFCAGDITDTQYFGPGTRLTVL.

The chain links TRBV9 to TRBJ2-5, with 8 bases matching TRBD1. The DNA matches TRBJ2-7 better at its end, which makes the J call doubtful. The CDR3 has 16 residues. The germline V gene encodes CDR1 SGDLS and CDR2 YYNGEE. This CDR3 reads CASSVAAGQGAYEQYF. The CDR3 DNA reads as TGTGCCAGCAGCGTAGCGGCGGGGCAGGGGGCGTACGAGCAGTACTTC.

In regard to this clone: Mismatch with germline at one junction end may stem from a read error. The chain employs TRBV30 and TRBJ2-2; D ambiguous. Germline CDR1 and CDR2: GTSNPN and SVGIG (reference sequence). This CDR3 has 13 amino acids. CDR3: CAWSELNSGELFF. The CDR3 DNA reads TGTGCCTGGAGCGAACTGAACAGCGGGGAGCTGTTTTTT.

The chain uses TRBV9 and TRBJ1-1; TRBD1 agrees at 7 bases. V dropped 5 bases and J dropped 3; count of bases not matched to a gene: 7. The CDR3 spans 14 residues. Germline V gives CDR1 SGDLS, CDR2 YYNGEE. CDR3 sequence reads: CASSTQGDHTEAFF. The CDR3 bases are TGTGCCAGCAGTACCCAGGGGGACCACACTGAAGCTTTCTTT.

V is TRBV29-1 and J is TRBJ2-7; a weak D match, TRBD2 (6 bases). V shed 7 bases and J shed 7 bases, with 17 bases lying between them. This CDR3 has 12 amino acids. Germline CDR1 reads SQVTM; CDR2 reads ANQGSEA. The CDR3 sequence: CSADRGMGEQYF. DNA for the CDR3: TGCAGCGCCGACCGGGGGATGGGTGAGCAGTACTTC.

The genes are TRBV6-1 and TRBJ2-7, with 8 bases aligning to TRBD1. The CDR3 extends over 14 amino acids. Germline V lookup: CDR1 MNHNS, CDR2 SASEGT. V dropped 4 bases and J dropped 4; count of bases not matched to a gene: 6. In DNA, the CDR3 is TGTGCCAGCAGTGGATCAGGGGGCTGGTACGAGCAGTACTTC. Residues: CASSGSGGWYEQYF.

The V and J genes are TRBV6-5 and TRBJ2-3; 9 positions match TRBD2. CDR1 and CDR2 (germline): MNHEY, SVGAGI. Trimming took 5 bases from V and 4 from J; bases not matched to a gene: 7. The CDR3 covers 15 residues. The CDR3 reads CASSRAGGHPDTQYF. CDR3 coding DNA: TGTGCCAGCAGTAGGGCGGGGGGGCATCCAGATACGCAGTATTTT.

CDR3 amino acids: CSAGWRETQYF. In DNA, the CDR3 is TGCAGTGCGGGTTGGCGGGAGACCCAGTACTTC. The chain has TRBV20-1 and TRBJ2-5; no clear D gene. Trimming took 6 bases from V and 5 from J, leaving 10 bases between them. Germline V gene sequence: CDR1 DFQATT, CDR2 SNEGSKA (reference sequence). The CDR3 length is 11 residues.

The chain has TRBV4-1 and TRBJ1-5; 7 bases align to TRBD1. Per germline, CDR1 MGHRA and CDR2 YSYEKL. This CDR3 region has 15 residues. J lost 3 bases, V lost 4 bases, and 6 bases had no gene match. CDR3 residues: CASSPSTGINQPQHF. CDR3 nucleotide sequence: TGCGCCAGCAGCCCATCGACAGGGATCAATCAGCCCCAGCATTTT.

This sequence joins TRBV29-1 and TRBJ2-7; 8 nucleotides agree with TRBD1. The J segment lost 0 bases and the V segment lost 4 bases, leaving 5 bases of the junction unmatched. Germline values: CDR1 SQVTM, CDR2 ANQGSEA. The CDR3 totals 14 residues. CDR3 in amino acids: CSVAGQGSSYEQYF. Here the CDR3 DNA reads TGCAGCGTTGCCGGACAGGGATCCTCCTACGAGCAGTACTTC.